This passage covers 5 T cell receptor beta chains from one sample sequenced in a study of response to subunit inactivated influenza vaccine (dated by TCRdb to 2017 to 2018). The library was produced with RT-PCR. Sequencing relied on an Illumina HiSeq 2500. TCRdb passed the public sequencing reads through fastp at Q25 and MiXCR, retaining productive beta sequences. Rows matching on CDR3 protein sequence are summarized as one entry with the most common DNA and genes. In this sample the table shows about 240,000 distinct CDR3 sequences, over 9% of which occur a single time. The ten largest clonotypes hold 7.5% to 10% of the sample. Sequenced here: non-naive T cells sorted from PBMCs, sampled around 15 days before vaccination. Sample cell subset or site, as interpreted from the label and publication: memory T cell fraction. These receptors were obtained from a man aged 50 to 60 who received an inactivated influenza vaccine. Donor details come from another sample of the same person, matched by shared clones.

The rearrangement joins TRBV3-1 to TRBJ2-3, with a weak D call TRBD1 (6 bases). Germline V gives CDR1 LGHDT, CDR2 YNNKEL (reference sequence). The CDR3 length is 15 residues. The V end lost 8 bases, the J end lost 4 bases, and 19 bases lay between the germline ends. CDR3 residues: CASSGTLGGPDTQYF. The CDR3 bases are TGTGCCAGCTCGGGGACACTCGGCGGTCCAGATACGCAGTATTTT.

This clonotype was recorded a few times. CDR3 region: CASSQRMTSGTHTDTQYF. The CDR3 DNA is TGCGCCAGCAGCCAAAGGATGACTAGCGGAACCCACACAGATACGCAGTATTTT. The genes are TRBV4-3 and TRBJ2-3, with 9 bases matching TRBD2. J gave up 2 bases and V 2 bases, and 11 bases lay outside the gene matches. Per the germline V gene, CDR1 is LGHNA and CDR2 is YSLEER. CDR3 length equals 18 residues.

This clonotype was detected once. The chain uses TRBV7-6 and TRBJ2-5; tentative D call: TRBD1 (8 bases). CDR1 is SGHVS, CDR2 FNYEAQ, per germline. V lost 5 bases to trimming and J lost 7 bases, with 14 bases between them. The CDR3 has 13 residues. The CDR3 DNA sequence: TGTGCCAGCAGCAGGACAGGGAGGGGGACCCAGTACTTC. Translating it yields CASSRTGRGTQYF.

This clonotype occurred a few times. The chain carries TRBV19 and TRBJ2-3, with 12 nucleotides matching TRBD2. Looked up from germline, CDR1 is LNHDA and CDR2 is SQIVND (reference sequence). V lost 6 bases, J lost 3 bases, and 16 bases stayed unmatched. The CDR3 covers 19 residues. CDR3 sequence: CASSPGLAGQIRRTDTQYF. In nucleotides, the CDR3 is TGTGCCAGTAGCCCAGGACTAGCGGGACAAATTCGACGTACAGATACGCAGTATTTT.

This clonotype was detected ten times or more. The chain's CDR3 is CASSQARGNTEAFF. DNA of the CDR3: TGTGCCAGCAGCCAGGCAAGGGGGAACACTGAAGCTTTCTTT. V usage is TRBV25-1 and J usage is TRBJ1-1, with TRBD1 as a possible D gene (5 bases). V was pared by 6 bases and J by 1 base, with 12 bases between. CDR1 is MGHDK and CDR2 is SYGVNS in the germline V gene. The CDR3 has 14 residues.